This TCR beta chain was captured in a study of shared clonotypes between healthy human individuals. Study results and limitations: Investigators collected only blood, and repertoires in tissues likely differ.

CDR1 and CDR2 from the germline V gene are SGHTA and FQGNSA. CDR3 length: 14 amino acids. V lost 5 bases, J lost 4 bases, and 12 bases lay in between. This clone was seen only a few times. Its antigen is unidentified. The same CDR3 can be traced to other DNA sequences in this sample. Every one of the donors was a Caucasian adult that lived in Nashville, Tennessee. Here immunoSEQ multiplex PCR was the method, and the copy in TCRdb shows in-frame clones only, minus some. The sample includes almost 750,000 clones, just under 75% of them seen just once. The receptor was isolated from a woman in her 30s in good health. Material: memory CD4+ T cells sorted from blood. This sample's subset: CD45RA-negative fraction. V gene TRBV7-2 combines with J gene TRBJ1-5, with a tentative D call TRBD1 (6 bases). CDR3 sequence (DNA): TGTGCCAGCAGCCGGGAAGGGGGAAATCAGCCCCAGCATTTT. It is translated as CASSREGGNQPQHF.